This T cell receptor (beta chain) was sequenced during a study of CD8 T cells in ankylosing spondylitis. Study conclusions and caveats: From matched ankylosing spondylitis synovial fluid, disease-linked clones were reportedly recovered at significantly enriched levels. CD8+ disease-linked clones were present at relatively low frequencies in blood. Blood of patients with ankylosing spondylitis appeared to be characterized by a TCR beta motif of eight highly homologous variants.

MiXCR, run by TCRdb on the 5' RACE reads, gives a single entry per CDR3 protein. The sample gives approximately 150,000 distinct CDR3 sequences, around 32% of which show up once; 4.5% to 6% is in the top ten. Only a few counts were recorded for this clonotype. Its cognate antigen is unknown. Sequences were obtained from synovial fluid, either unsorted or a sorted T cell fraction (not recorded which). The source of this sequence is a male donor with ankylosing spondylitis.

The CDR3 sequence: CASSRQTDTQYF. The DNA of the CDR3 is TGTGCCAGCAGTCGACAGACAGATACGCAGTATTTT. This rearrangement joins TRBV12-3 or TRBV12-4 to TRBJ2-3, with D possibly matching TRBD1 (5 bases). The germline V and J ends were trimmed by 5 bases and 3 bases, with 6 bases remaining between them. The CDR3 runs to 12 residues.